The sequence of this T cell receptor beta chain was determined in a study of cytotoxic CD8 clonotypes in ibrutinib-treated CLL. Comment on this clone: The sample contains more than one DNA sequence encoding this CDR3.

Only in-frame clones appear in the TCRdb table, and some are missing; sequencing was by immunoSEQ multiplex PCR. The repertoire holds tens of thousands of clones, 76% seen once, with 51% in the top ten. Germline CDR1 and CDR2: ENHRY and SYGVKD. The CDR3 extends over 14 amino acids. The V end was cut by 3 bases, the J end by 2 bases, with 10 bases between. The chain combines TRBV10-3 with TRBJ1-2; a possible D gene is TRBD1 (5 bases). The clonotype was recovered from a human donor with chronic lymphocytic leukemia. The input for sequencing was PBMCs, taken after 36 months of ibrutinib treatment. This CDR3 is CAISESTANYGYTF. The CDR3 bases are TGTGCCATCAGTGAATCGACAGCCAACTATGGCTACACCTTC.